This T cell receptor beta chain was sequenced for a study of Tregs in tolerant kidney transplant recipients. To note about this clone: Its matching antigen is unknown.

The CDR3 loop spans 14 amino acids. Germline V gene sequence: CDR1 MNHNS, CDR2 SASEGT. The V gene lost 3 bases and the J gene lost 4 bases, with 10 bases spanning the gap. Overall study results and limits: This study did not directly address biological reproducibility. The most relevant donor-specific Treg TCRbeta repertoire apparently came from expansion with activated donor B cells. Findings come from small patient numbers and require larger validation.

Sequencing used immunoSEQ multiplex PCR; TCRdb keeps in-frame clones, though not all of them. Of roughly 250,000 clones in the sample, roughly four fifths were seen once. Material: CD4+ T cells from blood. The sequence derives from a human donor in good health. The rearrangement joins TRBV6-1 to TRBJ2-1; D uncertain. The DNA for the CDR3 is TGTGCCAGCAGTGAGGGCCGAATATACAATGAGCAGTTCTTC. Encoded protein: CASSEGRIYNEQFF.